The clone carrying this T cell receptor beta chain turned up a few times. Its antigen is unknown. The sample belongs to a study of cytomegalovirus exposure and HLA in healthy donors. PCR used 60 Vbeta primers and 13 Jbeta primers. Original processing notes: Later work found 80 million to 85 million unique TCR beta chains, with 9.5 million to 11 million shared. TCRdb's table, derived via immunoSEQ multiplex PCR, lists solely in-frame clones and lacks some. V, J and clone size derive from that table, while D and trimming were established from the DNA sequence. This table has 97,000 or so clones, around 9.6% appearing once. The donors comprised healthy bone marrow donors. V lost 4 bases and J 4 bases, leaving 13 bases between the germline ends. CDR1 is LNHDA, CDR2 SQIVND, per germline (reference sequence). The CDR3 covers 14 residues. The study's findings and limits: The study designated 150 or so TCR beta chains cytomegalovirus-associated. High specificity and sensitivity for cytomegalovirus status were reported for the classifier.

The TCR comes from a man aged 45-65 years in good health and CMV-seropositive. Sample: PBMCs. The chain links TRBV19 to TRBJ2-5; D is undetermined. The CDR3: CASSRSASRETQYF. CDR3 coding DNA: TGTGCCAGTAGTAGGAGCGCTAGTCGAGAGACCCAGTACTTC.